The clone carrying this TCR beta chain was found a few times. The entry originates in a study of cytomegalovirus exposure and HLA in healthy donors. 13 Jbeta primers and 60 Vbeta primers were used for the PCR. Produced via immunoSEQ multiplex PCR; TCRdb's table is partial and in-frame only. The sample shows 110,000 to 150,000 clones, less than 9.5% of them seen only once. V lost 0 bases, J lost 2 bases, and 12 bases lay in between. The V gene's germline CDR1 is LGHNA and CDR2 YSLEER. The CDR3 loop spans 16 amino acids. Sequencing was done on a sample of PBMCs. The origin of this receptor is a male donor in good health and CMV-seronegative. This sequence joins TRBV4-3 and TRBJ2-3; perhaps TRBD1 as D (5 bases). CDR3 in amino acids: CASSQDLRGPTDTQYF. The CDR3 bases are TGCGCCAGCAGCCAAGATCTTAGGGGCCCCACAGATACGCAGTATTTT.